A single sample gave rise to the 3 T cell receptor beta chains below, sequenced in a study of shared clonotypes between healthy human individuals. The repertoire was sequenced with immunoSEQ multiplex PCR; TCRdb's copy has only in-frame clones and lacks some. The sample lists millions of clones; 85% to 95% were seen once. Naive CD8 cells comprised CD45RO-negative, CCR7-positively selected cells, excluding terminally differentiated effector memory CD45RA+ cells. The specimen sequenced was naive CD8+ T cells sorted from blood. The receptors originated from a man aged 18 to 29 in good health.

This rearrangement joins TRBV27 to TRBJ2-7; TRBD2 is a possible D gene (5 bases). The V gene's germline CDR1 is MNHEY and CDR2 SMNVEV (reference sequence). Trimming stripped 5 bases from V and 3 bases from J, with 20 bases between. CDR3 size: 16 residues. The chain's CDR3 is CASSPHYLRGHYEQYF. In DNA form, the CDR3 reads TGTGCCAGCAGTCCACACTACCTCCGAGGGCACTACGAGCAGTACTTC.

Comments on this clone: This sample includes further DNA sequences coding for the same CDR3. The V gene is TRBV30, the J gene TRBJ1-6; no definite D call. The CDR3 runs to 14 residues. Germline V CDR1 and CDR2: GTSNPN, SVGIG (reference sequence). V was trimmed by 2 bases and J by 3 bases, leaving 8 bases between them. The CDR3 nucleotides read TGTGCCTGGAGTACCGAGAACTATAATTCACCCCTCCACTTT. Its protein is CAWSTENYNSPLHF.

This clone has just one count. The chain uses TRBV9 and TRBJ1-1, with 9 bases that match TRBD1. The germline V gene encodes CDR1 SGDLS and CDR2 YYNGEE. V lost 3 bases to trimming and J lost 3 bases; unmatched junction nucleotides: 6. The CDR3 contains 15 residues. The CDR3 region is CASSDGQGSDTEAFF. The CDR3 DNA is TGTGCCAGCAGCGATGGACAGGGGTCCGACACTGAAGCTTTCTTT.